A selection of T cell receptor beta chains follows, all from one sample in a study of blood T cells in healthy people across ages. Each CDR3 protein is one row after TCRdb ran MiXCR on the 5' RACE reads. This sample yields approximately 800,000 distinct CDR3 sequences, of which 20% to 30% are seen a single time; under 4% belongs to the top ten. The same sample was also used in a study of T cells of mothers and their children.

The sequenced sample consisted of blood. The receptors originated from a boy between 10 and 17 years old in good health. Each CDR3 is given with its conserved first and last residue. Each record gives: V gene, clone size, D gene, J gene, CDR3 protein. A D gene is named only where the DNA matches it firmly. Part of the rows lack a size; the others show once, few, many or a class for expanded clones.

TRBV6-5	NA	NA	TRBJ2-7	CASSYYGRVYEQYF
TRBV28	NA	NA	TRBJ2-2	CASRAEFSANTGELFF
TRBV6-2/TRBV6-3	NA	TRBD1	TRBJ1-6	CASRGTMTGPARSKYSSYNSPLHF
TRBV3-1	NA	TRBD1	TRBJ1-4	CASSQDLDRVNEKLFF
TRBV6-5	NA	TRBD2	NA	CASSSLGAGEWGSYNEQFF
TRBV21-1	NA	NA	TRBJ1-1	CASKLRGRYDTGAFF
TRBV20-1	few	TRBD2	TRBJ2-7	CSARDMTSGSPYEQYF
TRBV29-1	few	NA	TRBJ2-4	CSVVLISGGFENIQYF
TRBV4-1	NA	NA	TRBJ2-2	CASSIQPGLLTGELFF
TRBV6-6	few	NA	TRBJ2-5	CASSSLLGRETQYF
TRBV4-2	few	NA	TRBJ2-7	CASSQEVSYEQYF
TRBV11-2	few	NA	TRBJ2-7	CASVGGMNEQYF
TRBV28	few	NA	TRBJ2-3	CASSFPLSGTSTDTQYF
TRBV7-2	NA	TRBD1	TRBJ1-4	CASSSLAGQTNEKLFF
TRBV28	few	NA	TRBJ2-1	CASSSTTGPLGSEQFF
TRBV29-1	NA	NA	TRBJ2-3	CSVEQGRTHTDTQYF
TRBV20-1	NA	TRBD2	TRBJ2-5	CSFWEGTQETQYF
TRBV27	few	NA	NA	CASSPLLGRSPSYEQYF
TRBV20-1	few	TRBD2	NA	CSGMGLATYEQYF
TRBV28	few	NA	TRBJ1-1	CASRLRPWGEAFF
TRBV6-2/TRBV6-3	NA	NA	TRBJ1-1	CASAQITNTEAFF
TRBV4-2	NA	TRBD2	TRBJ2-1	CASSREGLASYDEQFF
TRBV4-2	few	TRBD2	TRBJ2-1	CASSREGLGDYNEQFF
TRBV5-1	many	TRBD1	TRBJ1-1	CASSRQGETEAFF
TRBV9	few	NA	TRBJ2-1	CASSPSGTEYNEQFF
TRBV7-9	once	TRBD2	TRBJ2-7	CASIDGVAGIDEQYF
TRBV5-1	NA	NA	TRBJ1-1	CASKTASMNTEAFF
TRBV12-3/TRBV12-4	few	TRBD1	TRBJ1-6	CASRDRSYNSPLHF
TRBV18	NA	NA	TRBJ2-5	CASSPPQGNEQLF
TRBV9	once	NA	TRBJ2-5	CASSAFGGGEETQYF
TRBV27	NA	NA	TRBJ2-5	CASSRWSAGETQYF
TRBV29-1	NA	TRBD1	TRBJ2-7	CSVVGDSWSYEQYF
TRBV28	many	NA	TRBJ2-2	CASSPSRWGGELFF
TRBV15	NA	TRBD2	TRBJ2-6	CATSSRLAGGPGANVLTF
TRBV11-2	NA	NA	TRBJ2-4	CASSRAVENIQYF
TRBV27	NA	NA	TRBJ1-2	CASSLGEFYGYTF
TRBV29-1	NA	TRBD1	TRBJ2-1	CSVPQDRGWGEQFF
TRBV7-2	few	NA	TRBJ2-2	CASSPSDLLNTGELFF
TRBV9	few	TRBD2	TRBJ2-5	CASSAERGFRETQYF
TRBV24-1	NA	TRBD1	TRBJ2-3	CATSDGTAYSTDTQYF
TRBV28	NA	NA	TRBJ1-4	CASSLRPTGNEKLFF
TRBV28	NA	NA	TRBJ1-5	CASSLWAGSPQHF